This paragraph reports one TCR beta chain. The authors' processing: Reference gene primer amplification gave estimated nucleated cell counts. Produced via immunoSEQ multiplex PCR; TCRdb's table is partial and in-frame only. Clone size and the V and J calls come from that table; the DNA yielded D and trimming. The data contain 230,000 or so clones, approximately 86% of them singletons. The CDR3 has 14 residues. V was clipped by 0 bases and J by 6 bases, with 13 bases between them. Germline V gene lookup returns CDR1 SGHRS and CDR2 YFSETQ. The data were obtained in a study of blood T cell repertoires in COVID-19. Study-wide context: Specimens from acute and convalescent COVID-19 originated in the United States, Italy and Spain.

V is TRBV5-1 and J is TRBJ2-7, with a tentative D call TRBD2 (6 bases). The sequence derives from a woman between 45 and 60 years old with acute COVID-19. Material for sequencing was PBMCs or T cells enriched from blood (not recorded which). CDR3 sequence (DNA): TGCGCCAGCAGCTTGGTATCGGGAGCGGGCGAGCAGTACTTC. Protein product: CASSLVSGAGEQYF. The complete variable domain, with remaining parts taken from reference TRBV5-1 and TRBJ2-7, reads KAGVTQTPRYLIKTRGQQVTLSCSPISGHRSVSWYQQTPGQGLQFLFEYFSETQRNKGNFPGRFSGRQFSNSRSEMNVSTLELGDSALYLCASSLVSGAGEQYFGPGTRLTVT.